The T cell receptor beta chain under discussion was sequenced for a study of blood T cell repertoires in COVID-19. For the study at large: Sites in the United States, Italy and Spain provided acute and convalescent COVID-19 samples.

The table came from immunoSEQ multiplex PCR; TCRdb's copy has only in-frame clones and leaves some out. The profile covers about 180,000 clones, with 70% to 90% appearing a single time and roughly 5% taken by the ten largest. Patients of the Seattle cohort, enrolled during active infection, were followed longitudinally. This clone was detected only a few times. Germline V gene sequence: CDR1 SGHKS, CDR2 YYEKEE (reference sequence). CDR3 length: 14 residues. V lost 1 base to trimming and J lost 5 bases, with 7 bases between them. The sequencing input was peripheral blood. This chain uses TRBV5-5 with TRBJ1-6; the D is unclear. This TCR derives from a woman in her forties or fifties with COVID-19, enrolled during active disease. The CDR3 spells CASSLNTNNSPLHF. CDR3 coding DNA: TGTGCCAGCAGCTTGAACACAAATAATTCACCCCTCCACTTT.